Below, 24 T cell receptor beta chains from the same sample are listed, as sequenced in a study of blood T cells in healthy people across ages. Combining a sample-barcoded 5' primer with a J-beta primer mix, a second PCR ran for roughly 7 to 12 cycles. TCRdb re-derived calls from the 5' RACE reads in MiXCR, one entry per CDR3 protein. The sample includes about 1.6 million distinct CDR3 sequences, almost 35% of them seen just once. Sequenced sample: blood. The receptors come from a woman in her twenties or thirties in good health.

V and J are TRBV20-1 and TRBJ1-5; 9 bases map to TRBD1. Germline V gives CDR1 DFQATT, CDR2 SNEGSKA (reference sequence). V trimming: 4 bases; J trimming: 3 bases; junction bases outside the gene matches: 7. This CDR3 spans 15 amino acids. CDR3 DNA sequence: TGCAGTGCTACCGGGACAGGGAGAATCAATCAGCCCCAGCATTTT. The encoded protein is CSATGTGRINQPQHF.

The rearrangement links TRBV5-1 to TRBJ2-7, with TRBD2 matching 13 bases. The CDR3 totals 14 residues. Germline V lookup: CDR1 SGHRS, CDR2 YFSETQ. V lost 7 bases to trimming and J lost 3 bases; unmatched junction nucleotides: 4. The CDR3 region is CASGRTSGSYEQYF. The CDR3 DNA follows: TGCGCCAGCGGCCGGACTAGCGGGAGCTACGAGCAGTACTTC.

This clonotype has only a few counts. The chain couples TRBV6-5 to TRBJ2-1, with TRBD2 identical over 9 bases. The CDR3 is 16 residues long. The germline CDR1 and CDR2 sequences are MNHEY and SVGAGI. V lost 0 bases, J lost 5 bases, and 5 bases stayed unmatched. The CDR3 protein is CASSYSGTSYDNEQFF. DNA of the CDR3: TGTGCCAGCAGTTACTCCGGGACTAGCTACGACAATGAGCAGTTCTTC.

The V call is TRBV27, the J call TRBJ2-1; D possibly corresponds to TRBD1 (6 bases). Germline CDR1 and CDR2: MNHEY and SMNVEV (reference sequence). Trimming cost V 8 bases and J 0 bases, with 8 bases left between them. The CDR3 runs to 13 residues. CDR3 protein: CASRDISYNEQFF. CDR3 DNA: TGTGCCAGCCGGGACATCTCCTACAATGAGCAGTTCTTC.

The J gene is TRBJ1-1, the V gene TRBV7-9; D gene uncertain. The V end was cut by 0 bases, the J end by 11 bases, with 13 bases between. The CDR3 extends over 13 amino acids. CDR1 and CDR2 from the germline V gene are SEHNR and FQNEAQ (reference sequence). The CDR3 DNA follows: TGTGCCAGCAGCTTAGCGCAGGCTGGAGTGGCTTTCTTT. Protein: CASSLAQAGVAFF.

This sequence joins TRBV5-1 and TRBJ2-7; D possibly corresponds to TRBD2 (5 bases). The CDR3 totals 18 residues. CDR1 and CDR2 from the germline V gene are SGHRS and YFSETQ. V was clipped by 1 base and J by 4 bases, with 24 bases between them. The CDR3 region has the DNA TGCGCCAGCAGCTTGAGGCCTCAAGCGGTGGGCGAATTTTACGAGCAGTACTTC. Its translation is CASSLRPQAVGEFYEQYF.

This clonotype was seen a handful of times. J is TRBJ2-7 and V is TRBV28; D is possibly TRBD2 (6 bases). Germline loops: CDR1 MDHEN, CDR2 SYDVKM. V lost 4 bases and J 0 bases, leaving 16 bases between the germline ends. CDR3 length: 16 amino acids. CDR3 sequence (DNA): TGTGCCAGCAGTTGGGACCGGCGCGGGAACTCCTACGAGCAGTACTTC. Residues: CASSWDRRGNSYEQYF.

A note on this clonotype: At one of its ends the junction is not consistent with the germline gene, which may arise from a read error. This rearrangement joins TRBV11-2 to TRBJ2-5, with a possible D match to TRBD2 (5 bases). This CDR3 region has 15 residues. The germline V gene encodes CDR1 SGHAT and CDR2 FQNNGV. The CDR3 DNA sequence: TGTGCCAGCGGCTTTATACGGCCGGGGAAAGAGACCCAGTACTTC. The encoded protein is CASGFIRPGKETQYF. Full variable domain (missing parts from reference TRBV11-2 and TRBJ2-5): EAGVAQSPRYKIIEKRQSVAFWCNPISGHATLYWYQQILGQGPKLLIQFQNNGVVDDSQLPKDRFSAERLKGVDSTLKIQPAKLEDSAVYLCASGFIRPGKETQYFGPGTRLLVL.

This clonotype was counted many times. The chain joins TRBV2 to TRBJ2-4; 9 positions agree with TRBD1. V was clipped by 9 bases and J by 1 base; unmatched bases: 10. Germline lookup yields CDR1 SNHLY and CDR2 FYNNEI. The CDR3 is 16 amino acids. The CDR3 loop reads CASGPRDRAAKNIQYF. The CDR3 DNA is TGTGCCAGTGGGCCCCGGGACAGGGCGGCCAAAAACATTCAGTACTTC.

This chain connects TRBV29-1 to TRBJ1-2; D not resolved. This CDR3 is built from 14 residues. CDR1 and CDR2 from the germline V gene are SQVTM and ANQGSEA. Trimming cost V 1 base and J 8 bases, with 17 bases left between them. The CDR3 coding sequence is TGCAGCGTTGAAGGTGAACTGGGATCGGGCGGCTACACCTTC. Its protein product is CSVEGELGSGGYTF.

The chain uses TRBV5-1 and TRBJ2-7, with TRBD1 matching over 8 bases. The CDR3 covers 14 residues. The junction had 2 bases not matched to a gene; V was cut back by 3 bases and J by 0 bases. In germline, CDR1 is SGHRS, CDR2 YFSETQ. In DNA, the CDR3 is TGCGCCAGCAGCTCGGGACAGGACTCCTACGAGCAGTACTTC. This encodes CASSSGQDSYEQYF.

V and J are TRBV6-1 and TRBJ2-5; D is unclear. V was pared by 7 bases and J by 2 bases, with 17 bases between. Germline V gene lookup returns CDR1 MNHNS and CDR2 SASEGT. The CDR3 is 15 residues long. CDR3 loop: CASTASGLRQETQYF. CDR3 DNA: TGTGCCAGCACGGCTTCTGGGCTGAGGCAAGAGACCCAGTACTTC.

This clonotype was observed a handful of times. The CDR3 spells CASSLSGTVTDTQYF. In DNA form, the CDR3 reads TGCGCCAGCAGCTTATCCGGGACAGTCACAGATACGCAGTATTTT. This sequence joins TRBV5-1 and TRBJ2-3; TRBD1 matches at 7 bases. With V trimmed by 2 bases and J by 2 bases, 5 bases remained unmatched. Germline V gene data show CDR1 as SGHRS and CDR2 as YFSETQ. This CDR3 is built from 15 residues. Full variable domain (rest looked up from reference TRBV5-1 and TRBJ2-3): KAGVTQTPRYLIKTRGQQVTLSCSPISGHRSVSWYQQTPGQGLQFLFEYFSETQRNKGNFPGRFSGRQFSNSRSEMNVSTLELGDSALYLCASSLSGTVTDTQYFGPGTRLTVL.

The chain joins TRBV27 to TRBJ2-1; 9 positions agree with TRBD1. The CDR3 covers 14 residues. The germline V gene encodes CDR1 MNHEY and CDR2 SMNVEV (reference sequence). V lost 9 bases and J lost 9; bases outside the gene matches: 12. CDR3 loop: CASTPGQGHGEQFF. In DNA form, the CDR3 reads TGTGCCAGTACACCGGGACAGGGCCACGGTGAGCAGTTCTTC.

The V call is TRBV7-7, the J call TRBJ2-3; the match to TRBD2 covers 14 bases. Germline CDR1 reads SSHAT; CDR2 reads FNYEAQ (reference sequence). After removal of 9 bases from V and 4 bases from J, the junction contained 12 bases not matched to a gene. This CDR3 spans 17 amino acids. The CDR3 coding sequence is TGTGCCAGTAGCGTTCCCGGGACTAGCGGGAGCCCAGATACGCAGTATTTT. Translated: CASSVPGTSGSPDTQYF.

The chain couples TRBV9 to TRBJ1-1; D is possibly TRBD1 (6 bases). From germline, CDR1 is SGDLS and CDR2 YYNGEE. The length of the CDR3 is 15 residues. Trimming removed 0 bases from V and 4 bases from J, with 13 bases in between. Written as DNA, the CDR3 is TGTGCCAGCAGCGTAGCAGGAGGGGGTAGCACTGAAGCTTTCTTT. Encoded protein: CASSVAGGGSTEAFF. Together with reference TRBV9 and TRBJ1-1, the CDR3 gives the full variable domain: DSGVTQTPKHLITATGQRVTLRCSPRSGDLSVYWYQQSLDQGLQFLIQYYNGEERAKGNILERFSAQQFPDLHSELNLSSLELGDSALYFCASSVAGGGSTEAFFGQGTRLTVV.

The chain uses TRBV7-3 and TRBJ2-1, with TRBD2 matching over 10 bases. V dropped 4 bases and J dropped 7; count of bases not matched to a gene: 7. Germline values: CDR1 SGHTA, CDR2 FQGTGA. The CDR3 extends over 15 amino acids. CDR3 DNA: TGTGCCAGCAGCTCAGGAGCGGGAGGGTATAATGAGCAGTTCTTC. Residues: CASSSGAGGYNEQFF.

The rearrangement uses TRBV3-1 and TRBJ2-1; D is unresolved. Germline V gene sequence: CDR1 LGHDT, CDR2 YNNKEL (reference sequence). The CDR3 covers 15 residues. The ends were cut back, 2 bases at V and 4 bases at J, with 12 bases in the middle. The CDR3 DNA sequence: TGTGCCAGCAGCCAAAGAGACCTTTTTTACAATGAGCAGTTCTTC. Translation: CASSQRDLFYNEQFF.

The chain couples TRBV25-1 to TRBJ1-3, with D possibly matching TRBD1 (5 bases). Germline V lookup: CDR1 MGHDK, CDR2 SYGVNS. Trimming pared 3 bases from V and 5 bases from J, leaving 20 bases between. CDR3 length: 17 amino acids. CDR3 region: CASSEKGRHQNRNTIYF. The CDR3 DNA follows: TGTGCCAGCAGTGAGAAGGGACGCCACCAAAACCGAAACACCATATATTTT. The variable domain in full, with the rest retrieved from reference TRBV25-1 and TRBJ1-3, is EADIYQTPRYLVIGTGKKITLECSQTMGHDKMYWYQQDPGMELHLIHYSYGVNSTEKGDLSSESTVSRIRTEHFPLTLESARPSHTSQYLCASSEKGRHQNRNTIYFGEGSWLTVV.

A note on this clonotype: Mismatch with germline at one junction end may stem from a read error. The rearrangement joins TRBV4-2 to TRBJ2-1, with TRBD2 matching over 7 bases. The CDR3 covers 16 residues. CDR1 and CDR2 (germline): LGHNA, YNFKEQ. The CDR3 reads CASSDSGGSSYNGQFF. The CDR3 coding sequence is TGTGCCAGCAGCGATTCGGGGGGAAGCTCCTACAATGGGCAGTTCTTC.

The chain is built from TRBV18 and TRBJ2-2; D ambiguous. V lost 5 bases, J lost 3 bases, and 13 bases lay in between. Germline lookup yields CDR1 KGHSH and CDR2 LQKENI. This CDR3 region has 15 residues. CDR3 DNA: TGTGCCAGCTCAGAAAGGTCGGCCGACACCGGGGAGCTGTTTTTT. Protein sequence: CASSERSADTGELFF.

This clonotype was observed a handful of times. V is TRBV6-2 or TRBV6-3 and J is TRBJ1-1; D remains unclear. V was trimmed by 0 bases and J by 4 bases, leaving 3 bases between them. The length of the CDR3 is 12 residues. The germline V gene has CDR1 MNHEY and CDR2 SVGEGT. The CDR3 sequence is CASSYSATEAFF. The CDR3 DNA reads TGTGCCAGCAGTTACTCTGCCACTGAAGCTTTCTTT.

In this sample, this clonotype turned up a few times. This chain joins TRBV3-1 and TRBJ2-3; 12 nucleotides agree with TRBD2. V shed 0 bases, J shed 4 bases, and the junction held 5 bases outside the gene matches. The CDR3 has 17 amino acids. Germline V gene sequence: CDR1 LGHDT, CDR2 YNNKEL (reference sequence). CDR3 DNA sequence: TGTGCCAGCAGCCAAGATCGGGCTAGCGGGAGGGCAGATACGCAGTATTTT. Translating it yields CASSQDRASGRADTQYF.

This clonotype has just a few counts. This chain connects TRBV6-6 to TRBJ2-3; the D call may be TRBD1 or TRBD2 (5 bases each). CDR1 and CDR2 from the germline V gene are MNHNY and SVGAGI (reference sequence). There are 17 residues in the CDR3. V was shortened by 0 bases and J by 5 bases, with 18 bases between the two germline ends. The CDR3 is CASSYSRVGQAGDTQYF. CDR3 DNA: TGTGCCAGCAGTTACTCGAGGGTCGGACAAGCCGGAGATACGCAGTATTTT.